This T cell receptor beta chain was captured by sequencing in a study of breast tumors, draining lymph nodes, adjacent tissues. General observations from the study: Tumor T cell lymph node origin was a supported hypothesis, not proven. Compared with lymph nodes, tumors were less diverse; compared with nontumor tissue, more. The data were judged consistent with most tumor T cells coming from lymph node and expanding in tumor.

The CDR3 has 14 residues. Germline lookup yields CDR1 SSHAT and CDR2 FNYEAQ (reference sequence). At least ten counts were recorded for this clonotype. Its antigen is not known. The junction departs from germline at one end; a sequencing error may be responsible. The lymph nodes were axillary draining lymph nodes from breast cancer patients. MiXCR, applied by TCRdb to the multiplex PCR reads, yields one record per CDR3 protein. The repertoire holds 100,000 or so distinct CDR3 sequences, with around 21% as singletons. This TCR derives from a female donor with breast cancer. Some clones in this sample may be carry-over from other donors' samples. The J gene is TRBJ2-3, the V gene TRBV7-7; no clear D. Input material: axillary lymph node tissue. The DNA of the CDR3 is TGTGCTAGCAGCTCCGGATTACCCACAGATACGCAGTATTTT. Amino acids: CASSSGLPTDTQYF.